These T cell receptor beta chains were read from a single sample in a study of blood T cell repertoires in COVID-19. TCRdb's copy holds only in-frame clones and misses some; the assay was immunoSEQ multiplex PCR. The sample carries about 300,000 clones, approximately 90% recorded once. The material sequenced was peripheral blood. Receptor source: a woman in her thirties with COVID-19, enrolled during active disease. The CDR3 runs from the conserved cysteine through the conserved F or W. The order of the fields is D gene, V gene, J gene, clone size, CDR3 protein, CDR3 DNA. The D gene is left open where the match is weak. Clone size appears in some rows only: once, few, many, or a class for an expanded clone.

D: -; V: TRBV7-8; J: TRBJ2-5; size: -; CDR3: CASSSAGRETQYF; DNA: TGTGCCAGCAGCTCCGCAGGGCGAGAGACCCAGTACTTC
D: -; V: TRBV7-2; J: TRBJ1-2; size: once; CDR3: CASSEAAGAGGYTF; DNA: TGTGCCAGCAGCGAGGCAGCAGGCGCGGGAGGCTACACCTTC
D: -; V: TRBV5-1; J: TRBJ1-2; size: -; CDR3: CASSLGDKTNYGYTF; DNA: TGCGCCAGCAGCCTGGGGGACAAAACTAACTATGGCTACACCTTC
D: TRBD2; V: TRBV27; J: TRBJ2-1; size: -; CDR3: CASRPGLAGVGEQFF; DNA: TGTGCCAGCAGACCGGGACTAGCGGGAGTGGGCGAGCAGTTCTTC
D: TRBD1; V: TRBV28; J: TRBJ2-2; size: -; CDR3: CASSFRDRRDTGELFF; DNA: TGTGCCAGCAGTTTCCGGGACAGGAGGGACACCGGGGAGCTGTTTTTT
D: TRBD2; V: TRBV29-1; J: TRBJ2-3; size: -; CDR3: CSVERGLAKADTQYF; DNA: TGCAGCGTTGAGAGGGGACTAGCGAAAGCAGATACGCAGTATTTT
D: TRBD2; V: TRBV7-3; J: TRBJ2-7; size: -; CDR3: CASSLASGLGYEQYF; DNA: TGTGCCAGCAGCTTAGCTAGCGGGTTGGGCTACGAGCAGTACTTC
D: TRBD1; V: TRBV5-1; J: TRBJ1-1; size: -; CDR3: CASSSQGASTEAFF; DNA: TGCGCCAGCAGCTCACAGGGGGCCAGCACTGAAGCTTTCTTT
D: -; V: TRBV15; J: TRBJ2-3; size: -; CDR3: CATSRDASYTQYF; DNA: TGTGCCACCAGCAGAGATGCGAGTTATACGCAGTATTTT
D: -; V: TRBV10-3; J: TRBJ1-5; size: -; CDR3: CAISDGGKGQPQHF; DNA: TGTGCCATCAGTGATGGGGGCAAGGGTCAGCCCCAGCATTTT
D: TRBD1; V: TRBV2; J: TRBJ1-4; size: -; CDR3: CASRFTGGQEGEKLFF; DNA: TGTGCCAGCAGATTTACAGGGGGGCAGGAAGGTGAAAAACTGTTTTTT
D: TRBD2; V: TRBV10-3; J: TRBJ2-1; size: -; CDR3: CAIQRDGRNEQFF; DNA: TGTGCCATCCAGCGGGATGGGCGGAATGAGCAGTTCTTC
D: -; V: TRBV5-1; J: TRBJ2-1; size: -; CDR3: CASSLEGQNNEQFF; DNA: TGCGCCAGCAGCTTGGAGGGACAAAACAATGAGCAGTTCTTC
D: -; V: TRBV11-2; J: TRBJ2-1; size: -; CDR3: CASSLTRHGDEQFF; DNA: TGTGCCAGCAGCCTTACTAGGCACGGGGATGAGCAGTTCTTC
D: -; V: TRBV5-1; J: TRBJ1-1; size: -; CDR3: CASSSEGGYTEAFF; DNA: TGCGCCAGCAGCTCCGAGGGGGGGTACACTGAAGCTTTCTTT
D: -; V: TRBV23-1; J: TRBJ1-4; size: -; CDR3: CASSHGGSNEKLFF; DNA: TGCGCCAGCAGTCATGGGGGGAGTAATGAAAAACTGTTTTTT
D: TRBD2; V: TRBV28; J: TRBJ2-7; size: -; CDR3: CASSSTTSGRAVYEQYF; DNA: TGTGCCAGCAGCTCCACAACTAGCGGGAGGGCCGTATACGAGCAGTACTTC